Listed here are 16 T cell receptor beta chains from one sample, sequenced in a study of shared clonotypes between healthy human individuals. TCRdb's table, derived via immunoSEQ multiplex PCR, lists solely in-frame clones and lacks some. The top ten hold less than 2% of the sample, which has around 1,900,000 clones, over 85% seen once. CD8 cells classed as naive were CD45RO-negative and positively selected for CCR7, excluding terminally differentiated effector memory CD45RA+ cells. Specimen: naive CD8+ T cells from PBMCs. The receptor source for this set is a man younger than 30 in good health. Some clones in this sample may be carry-over from other donors' samples.

The chain is built from TRBV27 and TRBJ2-1; maybe TRBD1 (5 bases). From germline, CDR1 is MNHEY and CDR2 SMNVEV (reference sequence). The V end lost 8 bases, the J end lost 0 bases, and 17 bases lay between the germline ends. This CDR3 spans 16 amino acids. The CDR3 bases are TGTGCCAGCGGGGTAGACAGCTGGGGCTCCTACAATGAGCAGTTCTTC. Its protein is CASGVDSWGSYNEQFF.

Only a few counts were recorded for this clone. The V call is TRBV18, the J call TRBJ1-1; D might be TRBD1 (6 bases). Trimming left V 2 bases short and J 4 bases short, with 14 bases between. CDR1 is KGHSH, CDR2 LQKENI, per germline. This CDR3 contains 15 residues. The CDR3 sequence is CASSPTRGRSTEAFF. DNA of the CDR3: TGTGCCAGCTCACCAACCAGGGGCAGGAGCACTGAAGCTTTCTTT.

The chain employs TRBV10-3 and TRBJ2-3; a weak D match, TRBD2 (5 bases). Germline CDR1 reads ENHRY; CDR2 reads SYGVKD. The CDR3 spans 14 residues. V gave up 4 bases and J gave up 2 bases, with 10 bases separating them. CDR3: CAISVQRHTDTQYF. DNA for the CDR3: TGTGCCATCAGTGTACAGCGGCACACAGATACGCAGTATTTT.

For this clone: Other nucleotide sequences in the sample specify the same CDR3. This rearrangement joins TRBV11-2 to TRBJ2-7; D gene ambiguous. The germline gives CDR1 SGHAT, CDR2 FQNNGV. CDR3 length: 13 amino acids. Trimming cost V 1 base and J 2 bases, with 6 bases left between them. The CDR3 DNA is TGTGCCAGCAGCTTAGCTGTTCCCTACGAGCAGTACTTC. It translates to CASSLAVPYEQYF.

This sequence joins TRBV14 and TRBJ2-1; 9 bases fit TRBD2. In germline, CDR1 is SGHDN, CDR2 FVKESK. With V trimmed by 4 bases and J by 1 base, 5 bases remained unmatched. The CDR3 is 16 amino acids. CDR3 residues: CASSPQTSGSYNEQFF. In DNA, the CDR3 is TGTGCCAGCAGCCCCCAGACTAGCGGATCCTACAATGAGCAGTTCTTC.

The CDR3 region is CASSMRWGAGDTQYF. The CDR3 nucleotides are TGTGCCAGTAGTATGCGTTGGGGGGCGGGAGATACGCAGTATTTT. This rearrangement joins TRBV19 to TRBJ2-3, with D perhaps matching TRBD1 or TRBD2 (6 bases each). V lost 3 bases and J 5 bases, leaving 15 bases between the germline ends. Per germline, CDR1 LNHDA and CDR2 SQIVND (reference sequence). This CDR3 has 15 residues.

The rearrangement joins TRBV5-4 to TRBJ2-4; TRBD2 aligns across 13 bases. With 4 bases clipped from V and 6 bases from J, the junction kept 7 bases outside the gene matches. Germline loops: CDR1 SGHNT, CDR2 YYREEE (reference sequence). The CDR3 has 16 amino acids. The CDR3 DNA is TGTGCCAGCAGCAAGGGGACTAGCGGGATTGTAAACATTCAGTACTTC. It codes for CASSKGTSGIVNIQYF.

The chain combines TRBV7-9 with TRBJ1-5; no firm D call. This CDR3 is built from 15 residues. Germline CDR1 is SEHNR and CDR2 is FQNEAQ (reference sequence). V shed 5 bases and J shed 4 bases, with 15 bases lying between them. As DNA, the CDR3 is TGTGCCAGCAGCCCCCTTGGGATCGGAAATCAGCCCCAGCATTTT. Translated: CASSPLGIGNQPQHF.

The chain has TRBV4-3 and TRBJ2-7; the D is unclear. V was shortened by 0 bases and J by 2 bases, with 11 bases between the two germline ends. The germline V gene has CDR1 LGHNA and CDR2 YSLEER. The CDR3 totals 15 residues. The CDR3 sequence: CASSQDLLRTYEQYF. The CDR3 coding sequence is TGCGCCAGCAGCCAAGACCTCCTACGCACCTACGAGCAGTACTTC.

Points on this clone: In the same sample, other DNA sequences code for this CDR3. The chain recombines TRBV7-9 with TRBJ1-1; D gene ambiguous. The V end was cut by 6 bases, the J end by 0 bases, with 5 bases between. The CDR3 is 12 amino acids. Germline V gives CDR1 SEHNR, CDR2 FQNEAQ (reference sequence). The CDR3 spells CASRGLNTEAFF. As DNA, the CDR3 is TGTGCCAGCAGGGGCCTGAACACTGAAGCTTTCTTT.

The genes are TRBV29-1 and TRBJ2-4; the D gene is possibly TRBD1 (6 bases). V was shortened by 6 bases and J by 3 bases, with 18 bases between the two germline ends. Germline values: CDR1 SQVTM, CDR2 ANQGSEA. This CDR3 spans 15 amino acids. The chain's CDR3 is CSVCLTGLDKNIQYF. The CDR3 coding sequence is TGCAGCGTATGTCTGACAGGTCTGGACAAAAACATTCAGTACTTC.

The chain recombines TRBV19 with TRBJ2-2, with D maybe TRBD2 (6 bases). The CDR3 covers 15 residues. Germline values: CDR1 LNHDA, CDR2 SQIVND (reference sequence). The V end lost 5 bases, the J end lost 6 bases, and 16 bases lay between the germline ends. CDR3 amino acids: CASSFTNWGAGELFF. As DNA, the CDR3 is TGTGCCAGTAGTTTCACCAACTGGGGGGCCGGGGAGCTGTTTTTT.

V and J are TRBV19 and TRBJ1-5; 7 nucleotides line up with TRBD1. The CDR3 spans 15 residues. V was pared by 11 bases and J by 3 bases, with 13 bases of the junction left unmatched. Germline CDR1 and CDR2: LNHDA and SQIVND (reference sequence). The DNA of the CDR3 is TGTGCCTCAAAATTGGGGACAGTTTTCAATCAGCCCCAGCATTTT. This translates into CASKLGTVFNQPQHF.

The chain recombines TRBV6-5 with TRBJ1-1; D gene ambiguous. The CDR3 totals 14 residues. The V gene's germline CDR1 is MNHEY and CDR2 SVGAGI. Trimming cost V 4 bases and J 1 base, with 10 bases left between them. CDR3 protein: CASSSHSGNTEAFF. DNA for the CDR3: TGTGCCAGCAGTTCCCATTCAGGGAACACTGAAGCTTTCTTT.

J is TRBJ2-3 and V is TRBV25-1; D call uncertain. CDR1 and CDR2 from the germline V gene are MGHDK and SYGVNS. Trimming left V 5 bases short and J 4 bases short, with 25 bases between. CDR3 length: 18 amino acids. CDR3 sequence reads: CASSSTVPRLNPPDTQYF. The DNA of the CDR3 is TGTGCCAGCAGTTCGACGGTCCCTAGACTCAACCCCCCAGATACGCAGTATTTT. The variable domain in full, completed from reference TRBV25-1 and TRBJ2-3, reads EADIYQTPRYLVIGTGKKITLECSQTMGHDKMYWYQQDPGMELHLIHYSYGVNSTEKGDLSSESTVSRIRTEHFPLTLESARPSHTSQYLCASSSTVPRLNPPDTQYFGPGTRLTVL.

The V gene is TRBV9, the J gene TRBJ1-1; 7 nucleotides align to TRBD1. The V gene end was trimmed by 4 bases and the J gene end by 3 bases; junction bases not matched to a gene: 12. CDR1 is SGDLS and CDR2 is YYNGEE in the germline V gene. This CDR3 comprises 16 residues. Here the CDR3 DNA reads TGTGCCAGCAGCTTGGGACAGCCCGGAGGGTACACTGAAGCTTTCTTT. Protein product: CASSLGQPGGYTEAFF.